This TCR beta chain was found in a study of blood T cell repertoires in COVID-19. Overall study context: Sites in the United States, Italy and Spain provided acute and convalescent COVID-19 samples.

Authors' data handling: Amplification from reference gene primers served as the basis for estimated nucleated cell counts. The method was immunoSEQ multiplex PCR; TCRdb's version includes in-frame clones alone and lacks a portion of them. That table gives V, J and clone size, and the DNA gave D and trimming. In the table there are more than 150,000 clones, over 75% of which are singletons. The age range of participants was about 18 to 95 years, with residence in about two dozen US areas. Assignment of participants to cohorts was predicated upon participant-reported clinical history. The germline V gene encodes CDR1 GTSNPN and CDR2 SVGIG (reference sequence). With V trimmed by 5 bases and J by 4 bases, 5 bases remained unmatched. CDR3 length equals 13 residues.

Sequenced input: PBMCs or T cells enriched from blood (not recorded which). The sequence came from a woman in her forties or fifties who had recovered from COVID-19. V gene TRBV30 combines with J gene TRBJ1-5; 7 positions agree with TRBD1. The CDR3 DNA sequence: TGTGCCTGGGGGGGACAGCCTAATCAGCCCCAGCATTTT. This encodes CAWGGQPNQPQHF.